A selection of T cell receptor beta chains follows, all from one sample in a study of blood T cell repertoires in COVID-19. The assay was immunoSEQ multiplex PCR, and TCRdb's table has in-frame clones only and misses some. The data hold some 200,000 clones, with 75% to 85% observed a single time. Sample: PBMCs or T cells enriched from blood (not recorded which). The receptor set was obtained from a woman aged 40 to 50 with acute COVID-19. The CDR3 runs from the conserved cysteine through the conserved F or W. Fields, in order: J gene, V gene, D gene, clone size, CDR3 DNA, CDR3 protein. The D gene is left open where the match is weak. Size tells how often a clone was seen (once, few, many) or the class of an expanded clone, and some rows leave it out.

J: TRBJ2-3; V: TRBV12-5; D: TRBD1; size: .; DNA: TGTGCTAGTGGCCGGGACAGGTTGGGAGATACGCAGTATTTT; CDR3: CASGRDRLGDTQYF
J: TRBJ1-3; V: TRBV7-2; D: .; size: once; DNA: TGTGCCAGCAGCTTCATCCGAAACACCATATATTTT; CDR3: CASSFIRNTIYF
J: TRBJ2-7; V: TRBV24-1; D: .; size: .; DNA: TGTGCCACCAGAGCGGCGGAGGCCCCATACGAGCAGTACTTC; CDR3: CATRAAEAPYEQYF
J: TRBJ1-2; V: TRBV7-9; D: .; size: .; DNA: TGTGCCAGCAGCTGGGGATCGCCCGGGACAACGGGCTACACCTTC; CDR3: CASSWGSPGTTGYTF
J: TRBJ1-5; V: TRBV19; D: TRBD1; size: .; DNA: TGTGCCAGTAGTAGTCGGGGACAGGGAAGAAATCAGCCCCAGCATTTT; CDR3: CASSSRGQGRNQPQHF
J: TRBJ2-5; V: TRBV28; D: .; size: .; DNA: TGTGCCAGCAGTTTACCCACCCCGAGGGCCCAGTACTTC; CDR3: CASSLPTPRAQYF
J: TRBJ2-1; V: TRBV4-1; D: .; size: .; DNA: TGCGCCAGCAGCCAAGATCAGGGTTTTAGCAATGAGCAGTTCTTC; CDR3: CASSQDQGFSNEQFF
J: TRBJ1-4; V: TRBV29-1; D: .; size: once; DNA: TGCAGCGTTGGGGGGGTTCAGGATGAAAAACTGTTTTTT; CDR3: CSVGGVQDEKLFF
J: TRBJ2-1; V: TRBV4-3; D: .; size: .; DNA: TGCGCCAGCAGCCAAGATAAGAGGGGGTCCCAAAGCCAGAACAATGAGCAGTTCTTC; CDR3: CASSQDKRGSQSQNNEQFF
J: TRBJ1-3; V: TRBV6-1; D: .; size: .; DNA: TGTGCCAGCAGTGAAAGTTTAGGGGTGAACGGAAACACCATATATTTT; CDR3: CASSESLGVNGNTIYF
J: TRBJ2-2; V: TRBV6-2/TRBV6-3; D: TRBD1; size: .; DNA: TGTGCCAGCAGTTACTTGGGACAGGGAAACACCGGGGAGCTGTTTTTT; CDR3: CASSYLGQGNTGELFF
J: TRBJ1-2; V: TRBV19; D: TRBD1; size: .; DNA: TGTGCCAGTAGTCCGGCCGGGACAGCCAACTATGGCTACACCTTC; CDR3: CASSPAGTANYGYTF
J: TRBJ1-2; V: TRBV7-9; D: .; size: .; DNA: TGTGCCAGCAGCTTAGCTGGGGACACCAACTATGGCTACACCTTC; CDR3: CASSLAGDTNYGYTF
J: TRBJ2-1; V: TRBV5-4; D: .; size: .; DNA: TGTGCCAGCAGCTTGGACGTGAGCTCCTACAATGAGCAGTTCTTC; CDR3: CASSLDVSSYNEQFF
J: TRBJ1-2; V: TRBV5-4; D: .; size: few; DNA: TGTGCCAGGAGGAGGACGTTCTATAGGTATGGCTACACCTTC; CDR3: CARRRTFYRYGYTF
J: TRBJ2-2; V: TRBV7-9; D: .; size: .; DNA: TGTGCCAGCAGCTTCCTCGCGAACACCGGGGAGCTGTTTTTT; CDR3: CASSFLANTGELFF
J: TRBJ1-6; V: TRBV5-6; D: .; size: .; DNA: TGTGCCAGCAGCTTGGGCGGACTGAGCTCCTATAATTCACCCCTCCACTTT; CDR3: CASSLGGLSSYNSPLHF
J: TRBJ2-2; V: TRBV7-7; D: .; size: .; DNA: TGTGCTAGCAGCTTAGGCAGGGGGGACACCGGGGAGCTGTTTTTT; CDR3: CASSLGRGDTGELFF
J: TRBJ2-5; V: TRBV5-1; D: TRBD2; size: .; DNA: TGCGCCAGCAGCTTGTCCAAAACTGGGAGGGGAGAGACCCAGTACTTC; CDR3: CASSLSKTGRGETQYF
J: TRBJ2-4; V: TRBV9; D: .; size: .; DNA: TGTGCCAGCAGCGTAGCTGCGACAGTGGGTGAAGACATTCAGTACTTC; CDR3: CASSVAATVGEDIQYF
J: TRBJ2-5; V: TRBV18; D: TRBD1; size: .; DNA: TGTGCCAGCTCACCCCTCGCCAGGACAGGGGTGGAGACCCAGTACTTC; CDR3: CASSPLARTGVETQYF
J: TRBJ1-4; V: TRBV6-5; D: .; size: .; DNA: TGTGCCAGCAGTTACTCACTCACTCCTAATGAAAAACTGTTTTTT; CDR3: CASSYSLTPNEKLFF
J: TRBJ2-7; V: TRBV9; D: .; size: .; DNA: TGTGCCAGCAGCACCACTAGCATCCACGAGCAGTACTTC; CDR3: CASSTTSIHEQYF
J: TRBJ2-3; V: TRBV6-6; D: TRBD2; size: .; DNA: TGTGCCAGCACCCGGACTAGCGGGAGGGTAGATACGCAGTATTTT; CDR3: CASTRTSGRVDTQYF
J: TRBJ2-7; V: TRBV19; D: TRBD2; size: .; DNA: TGTGCCAGTAGTATCGGGGGAAGCGGGGCCTACGAGCAGTACTTC; CDR3: CASSIGGSGAYEQYF
J: TRBJ1-1; V: TRBV4-1; D: TRBD1; size: .; DNA: TGCGCCAGCAGCCAAGCACAGGGGGGCACTGAAGCTTTCTTT; CDR3: CASSQAQGGTEAFF
J: TRBJ2-5; V: TRBV7-8; D: TRBD2; size: .; DNA: TGTGCCAGCAGCCCCTTAGCGGGGGGCCCTCAAGAGACCCAGTACTTC; CDR3: CASSPLAGGPQETQYF
J: TRBJ2-1; V: TRBV27; D: TRBD1; size: .; DNA: TGTGCCAGCAGTTCAGGACAGGGTTGGTTCTTC; CDR3: CASSSGQGWFF
J: TRBJ2-2; V: TRBV19; D: .; size: .; DNA: TGTGCCAGTAGTATTGCCCCCGGCGGGCTGAACACCGGGGAGCTGTTTTTT; CDR3: CASSIAPGGLNTGELFF
J: TRBJ2-5; V: TRBV6-5; D: TRBD1; size: .; DNA: TGTGCCAGCACCATGGGTAACAGGGGGCAAGAGACCCAGTACTTC; CDR3: CASTMGNRGQETQYF